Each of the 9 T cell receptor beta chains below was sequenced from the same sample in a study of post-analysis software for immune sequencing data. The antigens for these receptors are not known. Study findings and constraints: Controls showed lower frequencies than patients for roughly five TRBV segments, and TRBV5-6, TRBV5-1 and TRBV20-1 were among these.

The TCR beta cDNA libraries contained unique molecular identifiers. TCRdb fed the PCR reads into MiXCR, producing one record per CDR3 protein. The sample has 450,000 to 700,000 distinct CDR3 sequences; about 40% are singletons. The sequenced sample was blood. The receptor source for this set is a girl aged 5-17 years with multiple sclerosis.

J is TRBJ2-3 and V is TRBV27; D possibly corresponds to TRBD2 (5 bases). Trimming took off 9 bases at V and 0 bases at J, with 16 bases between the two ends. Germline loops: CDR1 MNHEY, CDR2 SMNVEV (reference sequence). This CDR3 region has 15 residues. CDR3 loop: CASSDSPPSTDTQYF. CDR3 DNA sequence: TGTGCCAGTAGCGATTCCCCTCCTAGCACAGATACGCAGTATTTT.

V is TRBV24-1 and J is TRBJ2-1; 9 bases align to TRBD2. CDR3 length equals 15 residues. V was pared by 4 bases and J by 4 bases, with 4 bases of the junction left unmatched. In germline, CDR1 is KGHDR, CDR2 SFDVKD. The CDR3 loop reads CATSDGLAQYNEQFF. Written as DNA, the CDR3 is TGTGCCACCAGTGACGGACTAGCGCAGTACAATGAGCAGTTCTTC.

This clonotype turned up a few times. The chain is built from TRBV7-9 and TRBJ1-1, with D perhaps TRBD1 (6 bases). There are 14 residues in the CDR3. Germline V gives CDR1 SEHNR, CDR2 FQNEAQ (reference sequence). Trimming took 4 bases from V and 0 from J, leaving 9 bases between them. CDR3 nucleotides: TGTGCCAGCAGCTCGGACAGCCTGAACACTGAAGCTTTCTTT. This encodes CASSSDSLNTEAFF. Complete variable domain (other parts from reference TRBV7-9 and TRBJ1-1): DTGVSQNPRHKITKRGQNVTFRCDPISEHNRLYWYRQTLGQGPEFLTYFQNEAQLEKSRLLSDRFSAERPKGSFSTLEIQRTEQGDSAMYLCASSSDSLNTEAFFGQGTRLTVV.

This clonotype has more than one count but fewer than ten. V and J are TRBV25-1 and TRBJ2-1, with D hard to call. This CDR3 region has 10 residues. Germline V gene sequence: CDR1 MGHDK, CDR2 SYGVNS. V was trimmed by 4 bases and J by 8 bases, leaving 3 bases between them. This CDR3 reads CASSAHEQFF. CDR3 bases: TGTGCCAGCAGTGCCCATGAGCAGTTCTTC.

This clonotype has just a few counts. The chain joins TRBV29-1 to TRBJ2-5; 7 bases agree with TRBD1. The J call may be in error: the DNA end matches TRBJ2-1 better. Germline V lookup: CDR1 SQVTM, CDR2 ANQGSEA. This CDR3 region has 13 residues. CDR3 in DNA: TGCAGCGTCGCCACAGGGGTCCAAGAGACCCAGTTCTTC. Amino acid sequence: CSVATGVQETQFF.

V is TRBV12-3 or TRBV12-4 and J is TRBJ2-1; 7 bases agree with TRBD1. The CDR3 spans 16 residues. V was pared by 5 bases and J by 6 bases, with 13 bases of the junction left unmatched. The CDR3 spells CASSPRQAGGCNEQFF. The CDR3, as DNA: TGTGCCAGCAGTCCGCGACAGGCAGGGGGATGCAATGAGCAGTTCTTC.

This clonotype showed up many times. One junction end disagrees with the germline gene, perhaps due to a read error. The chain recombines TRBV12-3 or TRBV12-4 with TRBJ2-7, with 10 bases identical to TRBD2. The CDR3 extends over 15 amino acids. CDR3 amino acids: CASSLGLAGAYEQYF. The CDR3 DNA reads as TGTGCCAGCAGCTTAGGGCTAGCGGGGGCCTACGAGCAGTACTTC.

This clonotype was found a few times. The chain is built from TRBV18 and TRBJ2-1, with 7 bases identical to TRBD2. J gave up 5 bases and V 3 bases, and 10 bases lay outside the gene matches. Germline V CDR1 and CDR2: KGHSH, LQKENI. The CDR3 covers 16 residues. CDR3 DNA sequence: TGTGCCAGCTCACCGGGGACCGGGACTATACACAATGAGCAGTTCTTC. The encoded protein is CASSPGTGTIHNEQFF.

In nucleotides, the CDR3 is TGTGCCAGCAACCAGGACATCGCTAACTATGGCTACACCTTC. Protein: CASNQDIANYGYTF. The chain employs TRBV12-3 or TRBV12-4 and TRBJ1-2; possible D gene TRBD1, 5 bases. The germline V and J ends were trimmed by 7 bases and 0 bases, with 12 bases remaining between them. The CDR3 loop spans 14 amino acids.